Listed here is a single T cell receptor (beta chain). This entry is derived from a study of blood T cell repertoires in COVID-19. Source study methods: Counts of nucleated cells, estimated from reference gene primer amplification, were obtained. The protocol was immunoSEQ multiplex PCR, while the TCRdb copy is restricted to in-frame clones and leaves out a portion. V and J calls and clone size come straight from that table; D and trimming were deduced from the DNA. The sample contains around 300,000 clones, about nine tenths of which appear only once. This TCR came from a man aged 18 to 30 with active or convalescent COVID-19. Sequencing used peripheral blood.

The CDR3 region has the DNA TGTGCCAGCAGCACCCGACAGGGACACTACGAGCAGTACTTC. Translation gives CASSTRQGHYEQYF. The V call is TRBV3-1 (or the pseudogene TRBV3-2), the J call TRBJ2-7, with 7 bases identical to TRBD1. This CDR3 has 14 residues. Germline V gene data show CDR1 as LGHDT and CDR2 as YNNKEL (reference sequence). V shed 5 bases, J shed 3 bases, and the junction held 7 bases outside the gene matches.